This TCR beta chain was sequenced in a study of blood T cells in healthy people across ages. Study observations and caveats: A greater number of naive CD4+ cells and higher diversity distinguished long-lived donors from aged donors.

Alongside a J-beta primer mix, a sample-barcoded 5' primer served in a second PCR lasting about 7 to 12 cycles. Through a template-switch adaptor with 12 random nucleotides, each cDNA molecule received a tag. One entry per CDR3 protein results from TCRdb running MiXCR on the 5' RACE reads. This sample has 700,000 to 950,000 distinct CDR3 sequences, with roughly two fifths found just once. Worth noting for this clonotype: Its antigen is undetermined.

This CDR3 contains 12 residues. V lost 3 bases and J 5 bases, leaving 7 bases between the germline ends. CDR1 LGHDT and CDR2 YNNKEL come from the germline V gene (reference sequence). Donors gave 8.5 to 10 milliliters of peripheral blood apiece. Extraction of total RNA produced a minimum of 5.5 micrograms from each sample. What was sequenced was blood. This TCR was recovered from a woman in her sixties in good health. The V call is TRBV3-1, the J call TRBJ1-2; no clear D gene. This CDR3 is CASSQNGYGYTF. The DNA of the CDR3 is TGTGCCAGCAGCCAGAACGGATATGGCTACACCTTC.